This passage covers 24 T cell receptor beta chains from one sample sequenced in a study of radiotherapy plus CTLA-4 blockade in lung cancer. Some clones are missing from TCRdb's copy, which holds only in-frame ones; the method was immunoSEQ multiplex PCR. The sample includes some 90,000 clones, roughly four fifths seen only once; the top ten take 0.75% to 1%. This material consisted of peripheral blood, taken from a patient treated with radiotherapy plus ipilimumab. All receptors come from a human donor with non-small cell lung cancer who had stable disease on radiotherapy plus ipilimumab.

The CDR3 reads CASRRTGGKEKLFF. The CDR3 DNA is TGTGCCAGCAGGAGGACAGGGGGGAAAGAAAAACTGTTTTTT. This rearrangement joins TRBV28 to TRBJ1-4, with TRBD1 identical over 10 bases. CDR1 and CDR2 (germline): MDHEN, SYDVKM. This CDR3 is built from 14 residues. Germline trimming cut 6 bases from V and 8 bases from J; bases unmatched to any gene: 6.

This clone was recorded only once. This chain connects TRBV11-2 to TRBJ1-1, with 9 positions matching TRBD1. The CDR3 is made up of 16 amino acids. Germline assignment: CDR1 SGHAT and CDR2 FQNNGV. V lost 1 base to trimming and J lost 4 bases; unmatched junction nucleotides: 7. CDR3 coding DNA: TGTGCCAGCAGCTTAGTCAAGACAGGGGGTGGCACTGAAGCTTTCTTT. It specifies CASSLVKTGGGTEAFF.

This chain uses TRBV5-8 with TRBJ1-5, with a possible D match to TRBD1 (5 bases). Germline-derived CDR1 and CDR2 are SGHTS and YDEGEE. The CDR3 is 15 residues long. The V end lost 0 bases, the J end lost 2 bases, and 9 bases lay between the germline ends. The CDR3 coding sequence is TGTGCCAGCAGCTTGGGTCAGGGTGGCAATCAGCCCCAGCATTTT. Translated: CASSLGQGGNQPQHF.

The V gene is TRBV28, the J gene TRBJ2-7, with D hard to call. CDR1 is MDHEN, CDR2 SYDVKM, per germline. V gave up 5 bases and J gave up 7 bases, with 12 bases separating them. The CDR3 runs to 12 residues. The CDR3 DNA is TGTGCCAGCAGTGTTTTCAGAAATGAGCAGTACTTC. It yields the protein CASSVFRNEQYF.

The chain carries TRBV30 and TRBJ2-5, with D possibly being TRBD1 (5 bases). There are 12 residues in the CDR3. Germline CDR1 and CDR2: GTSNPN and SVGIG (reference sequence). The V and J ends lost 1 base and 6 bases respectively, with 9 bases between them. In nucleotides, the CDR3 is TGTGCCTGGAGTGACGCAGGGCAGACCCAGTACTTC. It specifies CAWSDAGQTQYF.

The chain couples TRBV5-1 to TRBJ2-5, with D perhaps matching TRBD1 (6 bases). The germline gives CDR1 SGHRS, CDR2 YFSETQ. V lost 4 bases and J lost 5, with 39 bases in between. This CDR3 is built from 22 residues. CDR3 DNA: TGCGCCAGCAGCGGCTCTGGGGGAGCCAGGACTCCTAGGCAGGGGTGGTGGGAGACCCAGTACTTC. Translating gives CASSGSGGARTPRQGWWETQYF.

This chain connects TRBV7-2 to TRBJ2-1; the match to TRBD2 covers 7 bases. CDR3 size: 16 residues. Germline V gene lookup returns CDR1 SGHTA and CDR2 FQGNSA. Unmatched junction bases numbered 7, after V lost 5 bases and J lost 0 bases. The CDR3 sequence is CASSPRIAGSYNEQFF. CDR3 in DNA: TGTGCCAGCAGCCCCCGGATAGCGGGCTCCTACAATGAGCAGTTCTTC.

This chain uses TRBV30 with TRBJ1-1, with D possibly TRBD1 on 5 matching bases. This CDR3 is built from 10 residues. Germline V gene sequence: CDR1 GTSNPN, CDR2 SVGIG (reference sequence). With 8 bases removed from V and 10 bases from J, the gap between germline ends came to 14 bases. CDR3 coding DNA: TGTGCCCGGGGAGGGGTGGGAGCTTTCTTT. Translating gives CARGGVGAFF. Using reference TRBV30 and TRBJ1-1 for the parts outside the CDR3, the full variable domain is SQTIHQWPATLVQPVGSPLSLECTVEGTSNPNLYWYRQAAGRGLQLLFYSVGIGQISSEVPQNLSASRPQDRQFILSSKKLLLSDSGFYLCARGGVGAFFGQGTRLTVV.

V is TRBV5-1 and J is TRBJ1-2, with no clear D. From germline, CDR1 is SGHRS and CDR2 YFSETQ. V lost 5 bases, J lost 4 bases, and 12 bases lay in between. This CDR3 contains 13 residues. The CDR3 region has the DNA TGCGCCAGCAGGTTCGGGCCGACCTATGGCTACACCTTC. Translation: CASRFGPTYGYTF. The full variable domain, its missing parts supplied by reference TRBV5-1 and TRBJ1-2, is KAGVTQTPRYLIKTRGQQVTLSCSPISGHRSVSWYQQTPGQGLQFLFEYFSETQRNKGNFPGRFSGRQFSNSRSEMNVSTLELGDSALYLCASRFGPTYGYTFGSGTRLTVV.

This clone was found a few times. J is TRBJ2-7 and V is TRBV5-1; either TRBD1 or TRBD2 may supply D (5 bases each). The CDR3 consists of 15 residues. CDR1 is SGHRS and CDR2 is YFSETQ in the germline V gene. The germline V and J ends were trimmed by 0 bases and 2 bases, with 12 bases remaining between them. The CDR3 DNA is TGCGCCAGCAGCTTGGTGAGGGGCCTGACCTACGAGCAGTACTTC. Translating gives CASSLVRGLTYEQYF. Full variable domain (rest looked up from reference TRBV5-1 and TRBJ2-7): KAGVTQTPRYLIKTRGQQVTLSCSPISGHRSVSWYQQTPGQGLQFLFEYFSETQRNKGNFPGRFSGRQFSNSRSEMNVSTLELGDSALYLCASSLVRGLTYEQYFGPGTRLTVT.

This chain links TRBV11-3 with TRBJ2-3; 8 bases are shared with TRBD2. The CDR3 extends over 15 amino acids. With 6 bases clipped from V and 2 bases from J, the junction kept 7 bases outside the gene matches. The V gene's germline CDR1 is SGHNT and CDR2 YENEEA. As DNA, the CDR3 is TGTGCCAGCAGTTCGGGACTAGATTTCACAGATACGCAGTATTTT. Protein product: CASSSGLDFTDTQYF.

This clone turned up a few times. The CDR3 coding sequence is TGCAGCGTTCGGTTCACAGATACGCAGTATTTT. It codes for CSVRFTDTQYF. The chain employs TRBV29-1 and TRBJ2-3; D uncertain. CDR1 SQVTM and CDR2 ANQGSEA come from the germline V gene. CDR3 length equals 11 residues. V was pared by 5 bases and J by 2 bases, with 5 bases between.

This clone occurred a few times. The chain has TRBV19 and TRBJ1-6; 9 bases align to TRBD1. Germline CDR1 and CDR2: LNHDA and SQIVND (reference sequence). V lost 3 bases to trimming and J lost 8 bases; unmatched junction nucleotides: 8. The CDR3 loop spans 16 amino acids. The CDR3 DNA is TGTGCCAGTAGTATGTACATGGGACAGGGACATTCACCCCTCCACTTT. Translation: CASSMYMGQGHSPLHF.

The genes are TRBV28 and TRBJ2-7; D may be TRBD1 (5 bases). The V gene lost 3 bases and the J gene lost 5 bases, with 14 bases spanning the gap. The CDR3 consists of 14 residues. The V gene's germline CDR1 is MDHEN and CDR2 SYDVKM. The CDR3 coding sequence is TGTGCCAGCAGTTTCACGTCCAGGGCCCACGAGCAGTACTTC. Its translation is CASSFTSRAHEQYF.

The chain couples TRBV5-1 to TRBJ1-1; 8 bases agree with TRBD1. Trimming at V came to 0 bases and at J to 1 base, leaving 5 bases not matched to a gene. The germline CDR1 and CDR2 sequences are SGHRS and YFSETQ. The length of the CDR3 is 16 residues. The CDR3 here is CASSLVAGGQNTEAFF. The CDR3 DNA reads TGCGCCAGCAGCTTGGTGGCAGGGGGCCAGAACACTGAAGCTTTCTTT.

In its sample, this clone was seen a few times. This sequence joins TRBV28 and TRBJ1-2, with no clear D. The CDR3 has 15 amino acids. CDR1 and CDR2 from the germline V gene are MDHEN and SYDVKM. The V gene lost 8 bases and the J gene lost 5 bases, with 21 bases spanning the gap. CDR3 nucleotides: TGTGCCAGCCTGAAAGCCCAGCCGAGCAGGTATGGCTACACCTTC. This encodes CASLKAQPSRYGYTF.

The chain links TRBV9 to TRBJ2-5; 8 bases agree with TRBD2. This CDR3 region has 14 residues. CDR1 and CDR2 (germline): SGDLS, YYNGEE. V trimming: 2 bases; J trimming: 13 bases; junction bases outside the gene matches: 13. The chain's CDR3 is CASSVGGRTALLYF. The CDR3 DNA follows: TGTGCCAGCAGCGTTGGCGGGAGGACGGCTTTATTGTACTTC.

The chain recombines TRBV19 with TRBJ1-3; D not certain. CDR3 length equals 17 residues. Germline assignment: CDR1 LNHDA and CDR2 SQIVND (reference sequence). V shed 6 bases and J shed 0 bases, with 18 bases lying between them. CDR3 nucleotide sequence: TGTGCCAGTAGCAATCCAGGTGATTCTTACTCTGGAAACACCATATATTTT. Its protein product is CASSNPGDSYSGNTIYF.

This rearrangement joins TRBV29-1 to TRBJ1-1; 7 positions match TRBD1. V shed 7 bases, J shed 1 base, and the junction held 3 bases outside the gene matches. This CDR3 spans 12 amino acids. In germline, CDR1 is SQVTM, CDR2 ANQGSEA. The CDR3 DNA follows: TGCAGCGGGGGACAGAGGAACACTGAAGCTTTCTTT. Residues: CSGGQRNTEAFF.

The V call is TRBV5-4, the J call TRBJ2-7; 7 bases line up with TRBD2. CDR1 and CDR2 (germline): SGHNT, YYREEE (reference sequence). The CDR3 totals 13 residues. The junction had 9 bases not matched to a gene; V was cut back by 7 bases and J by 5 bases. CDR3 residues: CASEQSGTNEQYF. The CDR3 DNA follows: TGTGCCAGCGAACAGTCCGGGACTAACGAGCAGTACTTC.

The CDR3 protein is CASSLGTGFNQPQHF. The CDR3 DNA follows: TGTGCCAGCAGCCTGGGGACAGGCTTTAATCAGCCCCAGCATTTT. The chain is built from TRBV11-2 and TRBJ1-5; the match to TRBD1 covers 8 bases. This CDR3 spans 15 amino acids. Germline CDR1 SGHAT, CDR2 FQNNGV. Trimming cost V 5 bases and J 4 bases; bases outside gene matches: 7.

The CDR3 is CASKTGLLTYEQYF. CDR3 bases: TGTGCCAGTAAAACTGGACTCCTCACCTACGAGCAGTACTTC. V and J are TRBV6-5 and TRBJ2-7; D might be TRBD2 (5 bases). Per the germline V gene, CDR1 is MNHEY and CDR2 is SVGAGI. This CDR3 is built from 14 residues. Trimming removed 9 bases from V and 2 bases from J, with 17 bases in between.

The rearrangement links TRBV29-1 to TRBJ1-2, with D maybe TRBD1 (5 bases). V was shortened by 7 bases and J by 4 bases, with 13 bases between the two germline ends. The CDR3 is made up of 12 amino acids. Germline CDR1 reads SQVTM; CDR2 reads ANQGSEA. The CDR3 reads CSALTDFYGYTF. CDR3 sequence (DNA): TGCAGCGCCCTGACAGATTTCTATGGCTACACCTTC.

The J gene is TRBJ2-2, the V gene TRBV10-3; D unclear. Germline lookup yields CDR1 ENHRY and CDR2 SYGVKD. V was pared by 2 bases and J by 0 bases, with 7 bases between. The CDR3 is 15 amino acids. The CDR3 protein is CAISEVFSNTGELFF. CDR3 bases: TGTGCCATCAGTGAGGTATTCTCGAACACCGGGGAGCTGTTTTTT.